These T cell receptor beta chains were read from a single sample in a study of blood T cell repertoires in COVID-19. The method was immunoSEQ multiplex PCR; TCRdb's version includes in-frame clones alone and lacks a portion of them. The repertoire has 150,000 to 200,000 clones, around 80% of them found once; the top ten carry roughly 5%. Source material: PBMCs or T cells enriched from blood (not recorded which). These receptors were obtained from a man in his 70s who had been exposed to COVID-19. Each CDR3 is given with its conserved first and last residue. The D gene is left open where the match is weak. Clone size is stated in some rows and not others, as once, few, many or a class when expanded.

abundance,v_gene,j_gene,d_gene,CDR3aa,CDR3nt
once,TRBV9,TRBJ2-1,NA,CASSWTVYNEQFF,TGTGCCAGCAGCTGGACAGTTTACAATGAGCAGTTCTTC
NA,TRBV28,TRBJ2-5,TRBD1,CASSLRGTGGGVWKTQYF,TGTGCCAGCAGTTTGCGTGGGACAGGGGGCGGGGTGTGGAAGACCCAGTACTTC
once,TRBV28,TRBJ2-6,NA,CASNSPRSSGANVLTF,TGTGCCAGCAATTCACCCCGCAGCTCTGGGGCCAACGTCCTGACTTTC
NA,TRBV3-1/TRBV3-2,TRBJ1-3,NA,CASTLGGGSRNTIYF,TGTGCCAGCACCCTAGGGGGGGGCTCGCGAAACACCATATATTTT
NA,TRBV27,TRBJ2-7,TRBD2,CASSLRLAGGSYEQYF,TGTGCCAGCAGTTTACGGCTAGCGGGGGGTTCCTACGAGCAGTACTTC
few,TRBV6-5,TRBJ1-2,TRBD1,CASSSSGTVSGYTF,TGTGCCAGCAGTTCGTCCGGGACAGTCTCTGGCTACACCTTC
NA,TRBV7-6,TRBJ1-3,TRBD1,CASSLGTGPSLSGNTIYF,TGTGCCAGCAGCTTGGGGACAGGGCCCTCACTCTCTGGAAACACCATATATTTT
NA,TRBV2,TRBJ1-5,TRBD1,CASSGTGGQPQHF,TGTGCCAGCAGCGGGACAGGGGGTCAGCCCCAGCATTTT
few,TRBV19,TRBJ1-5,NA,CASSIWGDTSNQPQHF,TGTGCCAGTAGTATTTGGGGGGATACTAGCAATCAGCCCCAGCATTTT
NA,TRBV6-5,TRBJ2-7,TRBD2,CASSSGGTRSDEQYF,TGTGCCAGCAGTTCCGGTGGGACTAGGTCGGACGAGCAGTACTTC
NA,TRBV6-5,TRBJ2-6,TRBD1,CASSTGGSGANVLTF,TGTGCCAGCAGTACAGGGGGCTCTGGGGCCAACGTCCTGACTTTC
NA,TRBV7-9,TRBJ1-4,NA,CASSPRTVPRVDEKLFF,TGTGCCAGCAGCCCCAGGACAGTCCCAAGAGTGGATGAAAAACTGTTTTTT
NA,TRBV28,TRBJ1-5,NA,CASSPKTGRNQPQHF,TGTGCCAGCAGCCCCAAAACAGGGCGGAATCAGCCCCAGCATTTT
NA,TRBV4-3,TRBJ2-6,NA,CASSLDLGATSGANVLTF,TGCGCCAGCAGCCTCGACTTGGGGGCGACCTCTGGGGCCAACGTCCTGACTTTC
NA,TRBV19,TRBJ2-3,TRBD1,CASKRQGKDTQYF,TGTGCCAGTAAGAGACAGGGAAAAGATACGCAGTATTTT